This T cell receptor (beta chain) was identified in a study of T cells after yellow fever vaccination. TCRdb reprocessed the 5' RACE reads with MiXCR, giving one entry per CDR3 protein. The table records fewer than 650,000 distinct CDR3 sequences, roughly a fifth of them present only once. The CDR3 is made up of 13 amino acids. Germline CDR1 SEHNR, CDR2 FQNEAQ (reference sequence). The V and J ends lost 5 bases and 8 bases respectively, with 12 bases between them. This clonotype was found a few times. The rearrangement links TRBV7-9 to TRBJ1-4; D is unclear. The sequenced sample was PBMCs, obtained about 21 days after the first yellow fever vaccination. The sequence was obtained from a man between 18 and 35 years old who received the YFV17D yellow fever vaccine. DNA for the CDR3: TGTGCCAGCAGCCTGGGGAGTATGGAAAAACTGTTTTTT. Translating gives CASSLGSMEKLFF.